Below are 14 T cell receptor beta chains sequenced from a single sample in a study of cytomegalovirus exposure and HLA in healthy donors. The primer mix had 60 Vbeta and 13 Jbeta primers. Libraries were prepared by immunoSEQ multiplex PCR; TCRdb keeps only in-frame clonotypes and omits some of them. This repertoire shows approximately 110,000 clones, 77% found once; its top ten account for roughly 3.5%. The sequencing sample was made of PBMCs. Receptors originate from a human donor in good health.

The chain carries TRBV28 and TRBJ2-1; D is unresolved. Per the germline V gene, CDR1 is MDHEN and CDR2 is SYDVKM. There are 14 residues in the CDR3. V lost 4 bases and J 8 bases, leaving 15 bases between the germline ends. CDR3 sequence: CASSSLGGVDEQFF. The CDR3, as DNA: TGTGCCAGCAGTTCCCTAGGCGGCGTGGATGAGCAGTTCTTC.

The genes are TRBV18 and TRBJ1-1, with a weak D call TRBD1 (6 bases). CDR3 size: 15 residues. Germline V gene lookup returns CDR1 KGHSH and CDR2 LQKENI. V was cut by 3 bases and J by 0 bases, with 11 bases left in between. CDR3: CASSPTGQLNTEAFF. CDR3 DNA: TGTGCCAGCTCACCGACGGGACAACTGAACACTGAAGCTTTCTTT.

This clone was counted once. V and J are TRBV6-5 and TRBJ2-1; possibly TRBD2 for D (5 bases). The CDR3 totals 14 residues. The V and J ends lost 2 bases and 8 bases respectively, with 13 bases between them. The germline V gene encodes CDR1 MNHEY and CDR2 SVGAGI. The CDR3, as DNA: TGTGCCAGCAGTTACACGGGGAACGGCGATGAGCAGTTCTTC. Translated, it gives CASSYTGNGDEQFF.

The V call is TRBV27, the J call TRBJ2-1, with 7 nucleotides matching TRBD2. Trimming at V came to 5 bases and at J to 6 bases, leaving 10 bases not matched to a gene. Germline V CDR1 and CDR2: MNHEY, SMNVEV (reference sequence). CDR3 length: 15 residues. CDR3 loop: CASSPPPGGANEQFF. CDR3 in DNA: TGTGCCAGCAGTCCCCCCCCGGGAGGCGCCAATGAGCAGTTCTTC.

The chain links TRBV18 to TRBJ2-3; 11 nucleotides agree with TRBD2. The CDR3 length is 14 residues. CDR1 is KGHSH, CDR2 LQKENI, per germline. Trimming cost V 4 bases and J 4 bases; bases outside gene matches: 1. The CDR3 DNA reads TGTGCCAGCTCACTGGGACTAGCGGCAGATACGCAGTATTTT. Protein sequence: CASSLGLAADTQYF.

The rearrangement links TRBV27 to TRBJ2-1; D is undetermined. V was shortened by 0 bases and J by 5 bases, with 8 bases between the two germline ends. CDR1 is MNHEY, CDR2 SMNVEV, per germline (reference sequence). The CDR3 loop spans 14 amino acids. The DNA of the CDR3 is TGTGCCAGCAGTTTATCCCGGCAGGACAATGAGCAGTTCTTC. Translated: CASSLSRQDNEQFF.

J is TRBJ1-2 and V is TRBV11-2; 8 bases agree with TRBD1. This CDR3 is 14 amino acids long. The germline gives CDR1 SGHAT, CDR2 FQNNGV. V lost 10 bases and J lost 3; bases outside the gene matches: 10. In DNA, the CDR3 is TGTGCCACGGACAGGGTAGGAGTTGACTATGGCTACACCTTC. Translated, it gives CATDRVGVDYGYTF.

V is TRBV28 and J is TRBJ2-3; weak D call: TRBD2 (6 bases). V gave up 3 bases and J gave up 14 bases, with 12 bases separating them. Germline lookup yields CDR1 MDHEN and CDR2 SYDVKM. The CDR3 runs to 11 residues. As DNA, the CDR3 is TGTGCCAGCAGTTTTGAGACTAGGTGGTATTTT. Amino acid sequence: CASSFETRWYF.

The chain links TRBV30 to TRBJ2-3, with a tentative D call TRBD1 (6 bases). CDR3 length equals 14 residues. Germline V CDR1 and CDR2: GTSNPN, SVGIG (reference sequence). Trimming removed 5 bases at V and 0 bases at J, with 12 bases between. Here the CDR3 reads CAWQSGTSTDTQYF. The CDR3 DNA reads TGTGCCTGGCAATCCGGGACAAGCACAGATACGCAGTATTTT.

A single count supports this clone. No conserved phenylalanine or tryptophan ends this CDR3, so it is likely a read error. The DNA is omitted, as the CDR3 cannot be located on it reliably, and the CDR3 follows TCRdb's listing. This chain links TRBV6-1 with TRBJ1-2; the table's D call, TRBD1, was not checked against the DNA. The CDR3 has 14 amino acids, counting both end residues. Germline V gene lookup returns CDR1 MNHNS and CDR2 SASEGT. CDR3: CASSELRTGEKNTS.

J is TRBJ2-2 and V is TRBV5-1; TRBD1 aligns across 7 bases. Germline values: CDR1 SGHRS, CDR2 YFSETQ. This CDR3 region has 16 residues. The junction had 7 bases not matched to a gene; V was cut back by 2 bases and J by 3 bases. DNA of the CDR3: TGCGCCAGCAGCTTTTCGGGACAGAAACACACCGGGGAGCTGTTTTTT. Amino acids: CASSFSGQKHTGELFF.

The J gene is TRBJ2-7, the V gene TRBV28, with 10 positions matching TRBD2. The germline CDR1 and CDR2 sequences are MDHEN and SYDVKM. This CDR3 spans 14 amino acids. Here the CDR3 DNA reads TGTGCTAGCCGTAGCGGGGGGAGCTCCTACGAGCAGTACTTC. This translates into CASRSGGSSYEQYF.

Here the CDR3 DNA reads TGTGCCACCACACTAGCGGGAGGGCCCTATGAGCAGTTCTTC. The encoded protein is CATTLAGGPYEQFF. The rearrangement uses TRBV28 and TRBJ2-1; 13 bases align to TRBD2. Germline V gene data show CDR1 as MDHEN and CDR2 as SYDVKM. With 10 bases clipped from V and 8 bases from J, the junction kept 8 bases outside the gene matches. CDR3 length equals 14 residues.

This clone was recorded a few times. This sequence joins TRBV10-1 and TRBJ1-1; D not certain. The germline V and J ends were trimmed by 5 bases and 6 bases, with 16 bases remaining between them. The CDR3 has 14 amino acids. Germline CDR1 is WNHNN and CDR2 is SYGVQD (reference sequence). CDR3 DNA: TGCGCCAGCAGTCAGACGACCTGGAGGGCTGAAGCTTTCTTT. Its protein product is CASSQTTWRAEAFF.